This T cell receptor (beta chain) was identified in a study of regulatory and conventional T cells in RAG deficiency. Overall study results and limits: Shannon entropy was markedly lower and Simpson indices higher in RAG-deficient patients than control T-cell subsets. Omenn syndrome and CID/AS patients had 85 to 100-fold fewer unique Treg TCR beta sequences, versus around 10-fold elsewhere.

Conventional CD4+ T cells were sorted from blood as CD25-low CD127-high cells. A note on this clone: The antigen remains undetermined.

Some clones are missing from TCRdb's copy, which holds only in-frame ones; the method was immunoSEQ multiplex PCR. Counted here are about 46,000 clones, 90% occurring once; the ten biggest clones make up roughly 0.51%. The germline V gene encodes CDR1 KGHSH and CDR2 LQKENI. Trimming took off 2 bases at V and 4 bases at J, with 14 bases between the two ends. The CDR3 runs 15 residues. These records were also assigned to another study, of regulatory T cells. From that report: Amplification used 52 TRBV primers and 13 TRBJ primers.

This clonotype was sampled from a human donor in good health. Sample: CD4+ effector T cells sorted from blood. This sequence joins TRBV18 and TRBJ2-5, with D possibly TRBD2 on 6 matching bases. The CDR3 protein is CASSPSRRGGETQYF. In nucleotides, the CDR3 is TGTGCCAGCTCACCAAGCCGAAGGGGAGGAGAGACCCAGTACTTC. The full variable domain, in which reference TRBV18 and TRBJ2-5 provide the parts outside the CDR3, is NAGVMQNPRHLVRRRGQEARLRCSPMKGHSHVYWYRQLPEEGLKFMVYLQKENIIDESGMPKERFSAEFPKEGPSILRIQQVVRGDSAAYFCASSPSRRGGETQYFGPGTRLLVL.